This TCR beta chain was captured by sequencing in a study of T cell responses to AZD1222 COVID-19 vaccine. Findings of the study overall: Vaccine-associated CD4 TCRs ranged over spike, dominating at 160-218 and 743-854. Baseline antibody screening turned up just six or seven seropositive AZD1222 recipients. Spike-specific TCR breadth rose after two AZD1222 doses, and depth rose as well. In a largely white British group with more females than males, clonal diversity was possibly underestimated.

Profiling relied on immunoSEQ multiplex PCR, and the TCRdb table lists in-frame clones only, not all of them. This table has 150,000 to 200,000 clones, 85% to 95% appearing once. This CDR3 has 15 residues. CDR1 LGHDT and CDR2 YNNKEL come from the germline V gene (reference sequence). Trimming cost V 1 base and J 16 bases, with 22 bases left between them. This clone has a handful of counts. Its antigen is not identified. Specimen: peripheral blood, collected 28 days after the second dose of the MenACWY control vaccine. The sequence was obtained from an adult who received the MenACWY meningococcal vaccine as a control. The J gene is TRBJ2-2, the V gene TRBV3-1 (or the pseudogene TRBV3-2); TRBD2 is a possible D gene (7 bases). CDR3 loop: CASSQGGVKTGGRFF. DNA of the CDR3: TGTGCCAGCAGCCAAGGTGGGGTCAAGACGGGGGGCCGGTTTTTT.